Listed below are T cell receptor beta chains from one sample, sequenced in a study of technical replicates of blood from several donors. Sequencing was performed with immunoSEQ multiplex PCR; in TCRdb, only in-frame clones are kept and a portion is missing. The sample lists 50,000 to 70,000 clones, over 85% occurring once. Input material: PBMCs. These receptors all come from a human donor in good health. Some clones in this sample may be carry-over from other donors' samples. The CDR3 runs from the conserved cysteine through the conserved F or W. D genes are given only for firm matches. Rows may omit the clone size; those that give it use once, few, many or a size class.

TRBV5-1	TRBJ2-3	-	-	CASSSQSGSSTDTQYF	TGCGCCAGCAGCTCCCAGAGCGGGTCTAGCACAGATACGCAGTATTTT
TRBV29-1	TRBJ2-3	TRBD2	once	CSVGNGGSTDTQYF	TGCAGCGTCGGGAACGGGGGGAGCACAGATACGCAGTATTTT
TRBV7-8	TRBJ2-3	TRBD2	-	CASSWGLAGGPSDTQYF	TGTGCCAGCAGCTGGGGACTAGCGGGGGGGCCATCAGATACGCAGTATTTT
TRBV27	TRBJ2-1	-	-	CASNLRQVKNNEQFF	TGTGCCAGCAATCTTAGACAGGTAAAAAACAATGAGCAGTTCTTC
TRBV7-2	TRBJ2-1	TRBD2	-	CASSLGLAGVNEQFF	TGTGCCAGCAGCTTAGGCCTAGCGGGAGTTAATGAGCAGTTCTTC
TRBV19	TRBJ1-5	TRBD1	-	CASSPLQGAGSNQPQHF	TGTGCCAGTAGTCCCCTACAGGGGGCGGGTAGCAATCAGCCCCAGCATTTT
TRBV30	TRBJ2-7	-	once	CAWRPAGEYEQYF	TGTGCCTGGAGACCTGCTGGGGAGTACGAGCAGTACTTC
TRBV18	TRBJ1-2	-	-	CASSRGSNYGYTF	TGTGCCAGCTCAAGGGGATCTAACTATGGCTACACCTTC
TRBV7-9	TRBJ1-2	-	-	CASSLARVNYGYTF	TGTGCCAGCAGCTTAGCGCGAGTTAACTATGGCTACACCTTC
TRBV5-6	TRBJ2-3	-	-	CASSRGDTQYF	TGTGCCAGCAGCAGGGGGGATACGCAGTATTTT
TRBV7-3	TRBJ2-7	-	-	CASSLGSGYEQYF	TGTGCCAGCAGCTTAGGTAGCGGCTACGAGCAGTACTTC
TRBV21-1	TRBJ2-1	-	-	CASTRLAGDNEQFF	TGTGCCAGCACCCGACTAGCGGGAGACAATGAGCAGTTCTTC
TRBV7-9	TRBJ2-7	-	-	CASSLAASYEQYF	TGTGCCAGCAGCTTAGCGGCTTCCTACGAGCAGTACTTC
TRBV7-9	TRBJ2-7	-	-	CASSLFGTSAEQYF	TGTGCCAGCAGCTTATTCGGGACTTCGGCCGAGCAGTACTTC
TRBV7-2	TRBJ2-1	TRBD2	-	CASSSRGLAGGYGEQFF	TGTGCCAGCAGCTCCCGCGGACTAGCGGGGGGGTACGGTGAGCAGTTCTTC
TRBV2	TRBJ2-2	-	-	CASSPDTGELFF	TGTGCCAGCAGTCCTGACACCGGGGAGCTGTTTTTT
TRBV4-1	TRBJ2-7	TRBD2	-	CASSQEGLAGEQYF	TGCGCCAGCAGCCAAGAGGGACTAGCGGGAGAGCAGTACTTC
TRBV11-1	TRBJ2-1	TRBD2	-	CASSLVGAGGRNEQFF	TGTGCCAGCAGCTTAGTCGGCGCGGGAGGTCGCAATGAGCAGTTCTTC
TRBV7-3	TRBJ2-1	TRBD1	-	CASSSGQGAYNEQFF	TGTGCCAGCAGCTCCGGACAGGGGGCGTACAATGAGCAGTTCTTC
TRBV7-7	TRBJ2-2	TRBD1	-	CASSLGTANTGELFF	TGTGCCAGCAGCCTTGGGACAGCGAACACCGGGGAGCTGTTTTTT
TRBV5-1	TRBJ2-1	TRBD2	-	CASSSSGAYNEQFF	TGCGCCAGCAGTTCTAGCGGGGCCTACAATGAGCAGTTCTTC
TRBV5-1	TRBJ1-1	-	-	CASSLADRRGTEAFF	TGCGCCAGCAGCTTGGCCGATAGACGGGGCACTGAAGCTTTCTTT
TRBV12-5	TRBJ2-1	-	-	CASGLVRGSEQFF	TGTGCTAGTGGTTTGGTACGTGGTAGTGAGCAGTTCTTC
TRBV6-5	TRBJ2-3	-	-	CASSYSGVTDTQYF	TGTGCCAGCAGTTACTCGGGCGTCACAGATACGCAGTATTTT
TRBV2	TRBJ2-2	TRBD2	-	CASSASGANTGELFF	TGTGCCAGCAGTGCTAGCGGGGCGAACACCGGGGAGCTGTTTTTT
TRBV12-5	TRBJ2-2	TRBD2	-	CASGLVLAGATRRTGELFF	TGTGCTAGTGGTTTGGTCCTAGCGGGAGCGACGCGACGCACCGGGGAGCTGTTTTTT
TRBV19	TRBJ1-3	-	-	CASSTRQRSGNTIYF	TGTGCCAGTAGCACGCGACAGCGCTCTGGAAACACCATATATTTT
TRBV5-4	TRBJ2-2	TRBD2	-	CASSGTSGGVTGELFF	TGTGCCAGCAGCGGGACTAGCGGGGGGGTTACCGGGGAGCTGTTTTTT
TRBV9	TRBJ2-7	TRBD1	-	CASSGRTGGGEQYF	TGTGCCAGCAGCGGGAGGACAGGGGGCGGTGAGCAGTACTTC
TRBV21-1	TRBJ1-2	-	few	CASSQGENGYTF	TGTGCCAGCAGCCAGGGGGAAAATGGCTACACCTTC
TRBV9	TRBJ1-1	TRBD1	-	CASSVGQGGFMNTEAFF	TGTGCCAGCAGCGTAGGGCAGGGGGGTTTTATGAACACTGAAGCTTTCTTT
TRBV5-1	TRBJ2-5	-	once	CASSSSGVRETQYF	TGCGCCAGCAGCTCCTCCGGGGTACGAGAGACCCAGTACTTC
TRBV10-3	TRBJ2-1	-	-	CAISEGVSNEQFF	TGTGCCATCAGTGAAGGGGTCTCGAATGAGCAGTTCTTC
TRBV29-1	TRBJ1-1	-	once	CSVAGVNRNTEAFF	TGCAGCGTTGCAGGGGTCAATCGGAACACTGAAGCTTTCTTT
TRBV6-1	TRBJ2-6	-	-	CASSPQGSGANVLTF	TGTGCCAGCAGCCCCCAGGGGTCTGGGGCCAACGTCCTGACTTTC
TRBV2	TRBJ1-6	-	-	CASAQDNSPLHF	TGTGCCAGCGCCCAGGATAATTCACCCCTCCACTTT